The present TCR beta chain was sequenced within a study of T cells in Graves' hyperthyroidism and ophthalmopathy. Overall study results and limits: Progression to ophthalmopathy was predicted a median of approximately 6.4 months early.

Details on this clonotype: No antigen is known for it.

The ends were cut back, 2 bases at V and 7 bases at J, with 12 bases in the middle. This CDR3 region has 14 residues. The germline V gene encodes CDR1 PRHDT and CDR2 FYEKMQ (reference sequence). Newly diagnosed hyperthyroidism patients aged 18 to 65 years had disease lasting under 2 months. Researchers barred patients who had uncontrolled infection, other autoimmune disease, pregnancy or lactation. The diagnoses drew upon clinical symptoms, serum thyroxine and TRAb, thyroid ultrasound and orbital computed tomography. Amplification targeted TCR beta CDR3 regions from RNA transcripts. The TCR CDR3 first-round RT-PCR relied on the HTBI primer set. TCRdb fed the multiplex PCR reads into MiXCR, producing one record per CDR3 protein. This sample has about 150,000 distinct CDR3 sequences, with roughly a fifth found just once.

The chain links TRBV13 to TRBJ1-5; D gene ambiguous. The sequencing sample was made of blood. This sequence was found in a woman between 50 and 59 years old with Graves' hyperthyroidism that later progressed to Graves' ophthalmopathy. CDR3 residues: CASSLSGFGQPQHF. The CDR3 DNA sequence: TGTGCCAGCAGCTTATCGGGGTTCGGGCAGCCCCAGCATTTT.